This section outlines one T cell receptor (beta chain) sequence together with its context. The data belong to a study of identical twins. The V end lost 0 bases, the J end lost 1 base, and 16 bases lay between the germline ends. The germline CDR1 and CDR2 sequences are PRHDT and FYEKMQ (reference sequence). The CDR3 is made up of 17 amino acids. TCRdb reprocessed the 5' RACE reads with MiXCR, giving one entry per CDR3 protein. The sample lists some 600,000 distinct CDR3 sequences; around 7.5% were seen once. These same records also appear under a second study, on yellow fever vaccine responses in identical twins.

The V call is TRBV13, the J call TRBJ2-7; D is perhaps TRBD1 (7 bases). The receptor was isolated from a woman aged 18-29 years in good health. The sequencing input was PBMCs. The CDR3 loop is CASSLGLTGDLSYEQYF. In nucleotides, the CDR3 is TGTGCCAGCAGCTTAGGCCTAACAGGGGACTTATCCTACGAGCAGTACTTC.